This T cell receptor (beta chain) was identified during a study of shared clonotypes between healthy human individuals. Sequencing used immunoSEQ multiplex PCR; TCRdb keeps in-frame clones, though not all of them. Counted here are 650,000 to 800,000 clones, about 91% occurring once; the ten biggest clones make up approximately 25%. Positively selected for CCR7, the CD45RO-negative cells used as naive CD8 cells excluded terminally differentiated effector memory CD45RA+ cells. Germline CDR1 reads MNHEY; CDR2 reads SMNVEV (reference sequence). The CDR3 has 14 residues. Trimming stripped 4 bases from V and 1 base from J, with 11 bases between. In regard to this clone: Its antigen is not known.

Points from the study as a whole: Relative to their counterparts shared across all four donors, non-shared clonotypes exhibited diminished generation probabilities.

The source is a man aged 30 to 39 in good health. What was sequenced was naive CD8+ T cells sorted from blood. This sequence joins TRBV27 and TRBJ2-7; possible D gene TRBD2, 5 bases. The CDR3 loop reads CASSSLAVSYEQYF. The CDR3, as DNA: TGTGCCAGCAGTTCGCTAGCTGTGTCCTACGAGCAGTACTTC.